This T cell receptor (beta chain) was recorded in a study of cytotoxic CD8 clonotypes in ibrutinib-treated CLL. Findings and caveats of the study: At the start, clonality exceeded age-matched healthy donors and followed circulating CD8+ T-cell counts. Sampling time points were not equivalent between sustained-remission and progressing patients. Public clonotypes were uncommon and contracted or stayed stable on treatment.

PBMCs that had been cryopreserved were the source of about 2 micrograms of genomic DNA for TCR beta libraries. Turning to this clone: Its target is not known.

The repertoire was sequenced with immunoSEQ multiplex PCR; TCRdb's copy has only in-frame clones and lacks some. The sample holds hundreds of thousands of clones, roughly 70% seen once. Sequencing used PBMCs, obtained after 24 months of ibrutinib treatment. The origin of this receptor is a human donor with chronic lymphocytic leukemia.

In DNA form, the CDR3 reads TGTGCCAGCAGTGTACCGGGACAGTCTAATGAAAAACTGTTTTTT. Its translation is CASSVPGQSNEKLFF. This chain connects TRBV25-1 to TRBJ1-4, with 7 bases matching TRBD1. V shed 4 bases and J 3 bases; nucleotides not matched to a gene: 5. CDR1 and CDR2 (germline): MGHDK, SYGVNS. The CDR3 totals 15 residues.